These T cell receptor beta chains were read from a single sample in a study of T cells expressing NK-cell markers. TCRdb reprocessed the 5' RACE reads, with one entry per CDR3 protein and no DNA. In total, the table holds 450,000 to 600,000 distinct CDR3 sequences. The source material was blood T cells: a sorted CD56 or NKG2C T cell subset, CD4+ or CD8+ T cells, or bulk PBMC T cells (not recorded which). These receptors were collected from a man younger than 35 in good health. Each CDR3 is given with its conserved first and last residue. Fields, in order: V gene, J gene, CDR3 protein.

V gene: TRBV7-2; J gene: TRBJ2-1; CDR3 protein: CASSSPARGRPYNEQFF
V gene: TRBV6-1; J gene: TRBJ1-1; CDR3 protein: CASIDTGGVGYAFF
V gene: TRBV7-8; J gene: TRBJ1-2; CDR3 protein: CASSARRIFYGYTF
V gene: TRBV25-1; J gene: TRBJ1-5; CDR3 protein: CASPVSQPQHF
V gene: TRBV18; J gene: TRBJ2-7; CDR3 protein: CASSAQTGPSYEQYF
V gene: TRBV6-1; J gene: TRBJ2-2; CDR3 protein: CASRRGISNTGELFF
V gene: TRBV18; J gene: TRBJ2-5; CDR3 protein: CASSPTSGTGETQYF
V gene: TRBV4-2; J gene: TRBJ2-7; CDR3 protein: CASGTLHYEQYF
V gene: TRBV20-1; J gene: TRBJ1-2; CDR3 protein: CSARVPGAFGGYTF
V gene: TRBV15; J gene: TRBJ2-3; CDR3 protein: CATSRWTSGRAGDTQYF
V gene: TRBV11-1; J gene: TRBJ2-2; CDR3 protein: CASSLAASPNTGELFF
V gene: TRBV12-3/TRBV12-4; J gene: TRBJ2-1; CDR3 protein: CASSELAGGVQYEQFF
V gene: TRBV10-3; J gene: TRBJ2-1; CDR3 protein: CACTPGLAHSSSYNEQFF
V gene: TRBV6-1; J gene: TRBJ1-2; CDR3 protein: CASSPRQDGYTF
V gene: TRBV19; J gene: TRBJ2-5; CDR3 protein: CASSKWGEETQYF
V gene: TRBV2; J gene: TRBJ1-1; CDR3 protein: CASSDDRVGAFF
V gene: TRBV5-6; J gene: TRBJ2-3; CDR3 protein: CASSLWTSNTQYF
V gene: TRBV7-9; J gene: TRBJ1-1; CDR3 protein: CASSPGDRETEAFF
V gene: TRBV25-1; J gene: TRBJ2-7; CDR3 protein: CASSEQRGGPYEQYF
V gene: TRBV7-9; J gene: TRBJ2-3; CDR3 protein: CASSLRSGSQNTQYF
V gene: TRBV6-1; J gene: TRBJ2-1; CDR3 protein: CASRGIGPYNEQFF
V gene: TRBV19; J gene: TRBJ2-1; CDR3 protein: CASRLDSYYNEQFF
V gene: TRBV7-9; J gene: TRBJ2-3; CDR3 protein: CASSRRLTVGTDTQYF
V gene: TRBV7-2; J gene: TRBJ1-5; CDR3 protein: CASSQEGFNNQPQHF
V gene: TRBV3-1; J gene: TRBJ2-5; CDR3 protein: CASSQPGLAGMETQYF
V gene: TRBV6-5; J gene: TRBJ2-1; CDR3 protein: CASSYNRVKNEQFF
V gene: TRBV12-3/TRBV12-4; J gene: TRBJ2-2; CDR3 protein: CASSLDGLAGGPGNTGELFF
V gene: TRBV19; J gene: TRBJ2-2; CDR3 protein: CMTSGSPGELFF
V gene: TRBV20-1; J gene: TRBJ2-7; CDR3 protein: CSAPRLAASYEQYF
V gene: TRBV12-3/TRBV12-4; J gene: TRBJ2-1; CDR3 protein: CASRISYWQFF
V gene: TRBV18; J gene: TRBJ1-1; CDR3 protein: CASSFPGETEAFF
V gene: TRBV12-3/TRBV12-4; J gene: TRBJ2-3; CDR3 protein: CASSLALNSAGGPGDTQYF
V gene: TRBV5-6; J gene: TRBJ2-6; CDR3 protein: CASSLDVSISGANVLTF
V gene: TRBV24-1; J gene: TRBJ2-1; CDR3 protein: CATSAGASSYNEQFF
V gene: TRBV7-6; J gene: TRBJ2-1; CDR3 protein: CASSLGQGGDNEQFF
V gene: TRBV7-2; J gene: TRBJ2-1; CDR3 protein: CASSLVGTSGSYNEQFF
V gene: TRBV20-1; J gene: TRBJ2-1; CDR3 protein: CSAKTSGSYNEQFF
V gene: TRBV4-2; J gene: TRBJ2-4; CDR3 protein: CASSQVWTIKNIQYF
V gene: TRBV5-1; J gene: TRBJ1-1; CDR3 protein: CASSLRTGSTEAFF
V gene: TRBV4-2; J gene: TRBJ2-1; CDR3 protein: CASSLASGRAENEQFF
V gene: TRBV29-1; J gene: TRBJ2-3; CDR3 protein: CSAAWGVFADTQYF